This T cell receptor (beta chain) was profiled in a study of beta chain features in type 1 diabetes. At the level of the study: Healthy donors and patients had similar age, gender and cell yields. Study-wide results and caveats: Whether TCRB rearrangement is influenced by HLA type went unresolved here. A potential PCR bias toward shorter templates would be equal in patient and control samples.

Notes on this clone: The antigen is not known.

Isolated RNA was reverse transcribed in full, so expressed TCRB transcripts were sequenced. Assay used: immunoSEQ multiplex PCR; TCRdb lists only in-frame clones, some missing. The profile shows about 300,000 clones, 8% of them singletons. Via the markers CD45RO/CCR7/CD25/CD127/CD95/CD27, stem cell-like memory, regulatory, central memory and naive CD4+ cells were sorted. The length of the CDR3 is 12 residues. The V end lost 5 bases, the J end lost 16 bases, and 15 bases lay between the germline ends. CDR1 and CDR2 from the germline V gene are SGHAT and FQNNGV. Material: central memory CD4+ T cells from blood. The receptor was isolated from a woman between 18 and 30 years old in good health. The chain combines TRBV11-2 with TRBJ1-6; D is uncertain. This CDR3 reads CASSRKTDQLHF. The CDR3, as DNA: TGTGCCAGCAGCCGTAAAACAGATCAACTCCACTTT.